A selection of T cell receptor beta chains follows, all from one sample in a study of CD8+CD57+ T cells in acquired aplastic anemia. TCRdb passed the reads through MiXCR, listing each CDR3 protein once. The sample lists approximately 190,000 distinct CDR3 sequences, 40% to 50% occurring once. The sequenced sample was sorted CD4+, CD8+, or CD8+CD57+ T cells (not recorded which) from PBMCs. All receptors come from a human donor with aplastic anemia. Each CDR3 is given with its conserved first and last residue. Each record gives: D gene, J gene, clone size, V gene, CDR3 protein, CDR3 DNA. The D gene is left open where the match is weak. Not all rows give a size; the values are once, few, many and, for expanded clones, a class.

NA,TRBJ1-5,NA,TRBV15,CATSDRMLGQPQHF,TGTGCCACCAGCGATAGAATGCTGGGCCAGCCCCAGCATTTT
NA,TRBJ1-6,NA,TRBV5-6,CASSLAGVGNSPLHF,TGTGCCAGCAGCTTGGCAGGGGTCGGGAATTCACCCCTCCACTTT
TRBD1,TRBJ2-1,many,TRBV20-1,CSAPDRGLYNEQFF,TGCAGTGCCCCGGACAGGGGTTTGTACAATGAGCAGTTCTTC
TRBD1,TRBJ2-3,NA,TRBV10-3,CATVDRGYTDTQYF,TGTGCCACCGTGGACAGGGGGTACACAGATACGCAGTATTTT
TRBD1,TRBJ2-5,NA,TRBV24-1,CARDRPAETQYF,TGTGCTCGGGACAGGCCGGCAGAGACCCAGTACTTC
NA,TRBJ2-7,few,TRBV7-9,CASSYQGYEQYF,TGTGCCAGCAGCTACCAGGGCTACGAGCAGTACTTC
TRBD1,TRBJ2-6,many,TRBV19,CASNQGAGANVLTF,TGTGCCAGTAACCAGGGGGCCGGGGCCAACGTCCTGACTTTC
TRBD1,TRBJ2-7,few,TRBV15,CATSRDRVMNEQYF,TGTGCCACCAGCAGGGACAGGGTGATGAACGAGCAGTACTTC
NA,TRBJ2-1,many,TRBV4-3,CASSPSDGDNEQFF,TGCGCCAGCAGCCCGTCAGACGGAGACAATGAGCAGTTCTTC
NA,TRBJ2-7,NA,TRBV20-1,CSATRGDLVENF,TGCAGTGCTACCAGGGGTGACCTGGTGGAGAACTTC
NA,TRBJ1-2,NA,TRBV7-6,CASSQDRRGTYGYAF,TGTGCCAGCAGCCAAGATCGAAGGGGGACTTATGGCTACGCCTTC
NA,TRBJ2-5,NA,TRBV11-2,CASSTSPSVRQVQETQYF,TGTGCCAGCAGCACCTCCCCTTCGGTGCGACAGGTTCAAGAGACCCAGTACTTC
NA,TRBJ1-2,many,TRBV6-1,CASTRQTGYYGYTF,TGTGCCAGCACCCGCCAGACAGGATACTATGGCTACACCTTC